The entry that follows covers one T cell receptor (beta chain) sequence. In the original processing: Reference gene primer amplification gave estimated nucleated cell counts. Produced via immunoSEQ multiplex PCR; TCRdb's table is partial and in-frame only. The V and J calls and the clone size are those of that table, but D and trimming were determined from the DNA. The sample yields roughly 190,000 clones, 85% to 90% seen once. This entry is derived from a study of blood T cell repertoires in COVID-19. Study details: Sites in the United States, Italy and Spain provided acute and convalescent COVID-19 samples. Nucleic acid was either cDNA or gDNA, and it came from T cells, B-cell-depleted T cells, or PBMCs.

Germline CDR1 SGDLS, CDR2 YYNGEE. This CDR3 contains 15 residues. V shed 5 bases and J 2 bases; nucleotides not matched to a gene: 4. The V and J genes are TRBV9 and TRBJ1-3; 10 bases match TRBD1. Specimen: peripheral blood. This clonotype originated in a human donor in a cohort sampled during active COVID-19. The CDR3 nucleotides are TGTGCCAGCAGTGGACAGGGGGTTCCTGGAAACACCATATATTTT. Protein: CASSGQGVPGNTIYF.